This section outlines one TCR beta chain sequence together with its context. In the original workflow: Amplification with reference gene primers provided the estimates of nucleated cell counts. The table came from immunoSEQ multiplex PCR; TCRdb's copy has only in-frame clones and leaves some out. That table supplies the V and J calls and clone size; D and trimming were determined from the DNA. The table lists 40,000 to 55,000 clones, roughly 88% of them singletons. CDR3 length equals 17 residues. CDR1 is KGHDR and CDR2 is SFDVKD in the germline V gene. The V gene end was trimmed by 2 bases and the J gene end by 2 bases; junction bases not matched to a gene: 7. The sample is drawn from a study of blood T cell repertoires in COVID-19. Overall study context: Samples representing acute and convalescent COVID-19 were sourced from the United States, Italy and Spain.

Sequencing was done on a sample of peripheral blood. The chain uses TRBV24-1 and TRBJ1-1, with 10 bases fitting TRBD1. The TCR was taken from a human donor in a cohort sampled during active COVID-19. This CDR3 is CATSDSGQGMGNTEAFF. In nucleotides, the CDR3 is TGTGCCACCAGTGATTCGGGACAGGGGATGGGTAACACTGAAGCTTTCTTT.